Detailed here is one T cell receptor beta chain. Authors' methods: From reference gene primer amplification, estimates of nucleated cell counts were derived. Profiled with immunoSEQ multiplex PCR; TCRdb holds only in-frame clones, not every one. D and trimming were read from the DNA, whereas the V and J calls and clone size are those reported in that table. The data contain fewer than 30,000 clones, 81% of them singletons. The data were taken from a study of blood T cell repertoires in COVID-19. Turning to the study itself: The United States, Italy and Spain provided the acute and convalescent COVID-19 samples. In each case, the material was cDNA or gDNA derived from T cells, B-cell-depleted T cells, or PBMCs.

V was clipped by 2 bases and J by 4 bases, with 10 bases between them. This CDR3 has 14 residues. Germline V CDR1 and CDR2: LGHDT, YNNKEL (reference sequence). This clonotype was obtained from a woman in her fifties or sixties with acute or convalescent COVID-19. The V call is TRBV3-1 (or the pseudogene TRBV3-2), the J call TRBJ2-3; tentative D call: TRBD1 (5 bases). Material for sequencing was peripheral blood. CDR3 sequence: CASSQRGFPDTQYF. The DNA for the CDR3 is TGTGCCAGCAGCCAAAGGGGTTTTCCAGATACGCAGTATTTT.